This T cell receptor beta chain emerged from a study of cytomegalovirus exposure and HLA in healthy donors. Both 60 Vbeta primers and 13 Jbeta primers went into the PCR. Method: immunoSEQ multiplex PCR; TCRdb's copy keeps in-frame clones and lacks some. The data hold 81,000 or so clones, with less than 75% observed a single time. Germline V gene sequence: CDR1 LNHDA, CDR2 SQIVND (reference sequence). This CDR3 spans 15 amino acids. Trimming shortened V by 7 bases and J by 4 bases, and 19 bases separated the two germline ends. This sequence originates from a woman aged 30 to 39 in good health and CMV-seropositive. This chain connects TRBV19 to TRBJ1-2, with a possible D match to TRBD1 (5 bases). Material for sequencing was PBMCs. The CDR3 coding sequence is TGTGCCAGTACAAAACGTCCGACAGATCCCTATGGCTACACCTTC. It translates to CASTKRPTDPYGYTF.